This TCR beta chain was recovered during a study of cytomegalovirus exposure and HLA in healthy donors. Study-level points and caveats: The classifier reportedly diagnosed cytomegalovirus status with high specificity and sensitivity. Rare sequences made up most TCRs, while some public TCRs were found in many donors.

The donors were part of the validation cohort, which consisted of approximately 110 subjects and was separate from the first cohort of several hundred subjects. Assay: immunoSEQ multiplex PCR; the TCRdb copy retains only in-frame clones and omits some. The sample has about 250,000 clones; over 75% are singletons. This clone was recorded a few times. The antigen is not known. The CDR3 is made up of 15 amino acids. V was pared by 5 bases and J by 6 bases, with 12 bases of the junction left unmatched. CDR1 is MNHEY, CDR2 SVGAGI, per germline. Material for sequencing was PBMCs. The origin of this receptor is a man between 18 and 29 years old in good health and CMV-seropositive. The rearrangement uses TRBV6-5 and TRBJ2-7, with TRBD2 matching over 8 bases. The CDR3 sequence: CASSNPGREAGEQYF. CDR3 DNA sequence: TGTGCCAGCAGTAATCCCGGGCGGGAGGCTGGCGAGCAGTACTTC.